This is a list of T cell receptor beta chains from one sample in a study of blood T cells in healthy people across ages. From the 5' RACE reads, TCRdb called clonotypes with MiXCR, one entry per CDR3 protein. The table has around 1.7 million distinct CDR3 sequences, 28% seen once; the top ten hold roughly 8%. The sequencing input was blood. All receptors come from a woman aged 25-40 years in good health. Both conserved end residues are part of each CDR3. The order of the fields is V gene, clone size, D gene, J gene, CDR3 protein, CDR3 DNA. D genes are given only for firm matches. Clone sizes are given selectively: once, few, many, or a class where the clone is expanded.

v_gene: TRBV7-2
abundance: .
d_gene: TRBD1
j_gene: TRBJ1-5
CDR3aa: CASSLPGTGPSYSNQPQHF
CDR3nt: TGTGCCAGCAGCTTACCCGGGACAGGACCTTCCTATAGCAATCAGCCCCAGCATTTT

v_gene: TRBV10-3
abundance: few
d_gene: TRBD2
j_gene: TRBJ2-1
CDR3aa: CAIRTGGQGEQFF
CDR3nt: TGTGCCATCCGGACGGGAGGGCAGGGTGAGCAGTTCTTC

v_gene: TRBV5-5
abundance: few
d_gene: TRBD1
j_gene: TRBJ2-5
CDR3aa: CASSSRDRGRLGQYF
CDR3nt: TGTGCCAGCAGCTCCCGGGACAGGGGGCGTTTAGGGCAGTACTTC

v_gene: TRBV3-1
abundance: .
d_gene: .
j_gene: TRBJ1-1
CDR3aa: CASSPSQGVNTEAFF
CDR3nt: TGTGCCAGCAGCCCCTCTCAGGGAGTGAACACTGAAGCTTTCTTT

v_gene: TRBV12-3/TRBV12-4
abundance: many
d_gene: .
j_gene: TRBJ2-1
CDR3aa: CASSQTYEQFF
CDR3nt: TGTGCCAGCAGTCAAACCTATGAGCAGTTCTTC

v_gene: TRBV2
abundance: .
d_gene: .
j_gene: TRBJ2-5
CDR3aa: CASSRGQGGQTQYF
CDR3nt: TGTGCCAGCAGCCGTGGGCAGGGCGGACAAACCCAGTACTTC

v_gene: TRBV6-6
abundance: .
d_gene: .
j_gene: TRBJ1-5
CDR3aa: CASSPVGGGQPQHF
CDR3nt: TGTGCCAGCAGCCCCGTCGGGGGCGGACAGCCCCAGCATTTT

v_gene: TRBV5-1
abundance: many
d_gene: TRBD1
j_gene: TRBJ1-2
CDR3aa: CASSFDRVSGYTF
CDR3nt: TGCGCCAGCAGCTTCGACAGGGTGAGCGGCTACACCTTC

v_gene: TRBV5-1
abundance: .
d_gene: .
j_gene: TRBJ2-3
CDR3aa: CASILVQLDTQYF
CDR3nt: TGCGCCAGCATCTTGGTGCAGCTAGATACGCAGTATTTT

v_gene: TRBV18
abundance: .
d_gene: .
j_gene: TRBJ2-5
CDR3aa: CASSPRARGSQETQYF
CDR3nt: TGTGCCAGCTCACCACGGGCCAGGGGCAGCCAAGAGACCCAGTACTTC

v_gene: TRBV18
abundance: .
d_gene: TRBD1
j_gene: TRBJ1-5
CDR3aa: CASSPSTGGGQPQHF
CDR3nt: TGTGCCAGCTCACCCTCGACAGGGGGCGGTCAGCCCCAGCATTTT

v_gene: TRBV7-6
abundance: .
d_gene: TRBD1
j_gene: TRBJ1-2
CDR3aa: CASSLGTGEKGYTF
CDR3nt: TGTGCCAGCAGCTTAGGGACAGGGGAGAAAGGCTACACCTTC

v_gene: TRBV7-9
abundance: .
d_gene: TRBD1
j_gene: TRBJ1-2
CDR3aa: CALDRGSYGYTF
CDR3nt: TGTGCCCTGGACAGGGGGTCCTATGGCTACACCTTC

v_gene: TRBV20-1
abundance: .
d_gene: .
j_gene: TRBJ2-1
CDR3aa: CVGGGRVNEQFF
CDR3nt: TGCGTGGGGGGCGGGAGAGTGAATGAGCAGTTCTTC

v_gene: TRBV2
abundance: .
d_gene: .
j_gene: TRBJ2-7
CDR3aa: CASRDDLSYEQYF
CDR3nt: TGTGCCAGCCGGGACGACCTCTCCTACGAGCAGTACTTC

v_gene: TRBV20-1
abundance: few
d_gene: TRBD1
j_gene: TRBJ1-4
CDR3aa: CSAGDRAGNEKLFF
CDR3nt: TGCAGTGCTGGCGACAGGGCGGGAAATGAAAAACTGTTTTTT

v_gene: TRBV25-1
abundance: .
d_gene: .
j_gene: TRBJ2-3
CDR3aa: CASTRAGTPSTDTQYF
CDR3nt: TGTGCCAGCACCAGAGCCGGGACTCCTTCCACAGATACGCAGTATTTT

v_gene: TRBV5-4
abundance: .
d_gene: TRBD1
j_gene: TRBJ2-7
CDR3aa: CASSLGETGGYEQYF
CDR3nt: TGTGCCAGCAGCTTGGGGGAGACAGGGGGGTACGAGCAGTACTTC

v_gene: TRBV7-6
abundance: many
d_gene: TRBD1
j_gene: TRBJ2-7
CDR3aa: CASSLRTGVEQYF
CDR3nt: TGTGCCAGCAGCCTCCGGACAGGGGTCGAGCAGTACTTC

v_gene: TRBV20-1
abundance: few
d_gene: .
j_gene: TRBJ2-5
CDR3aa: CSATGGGQETQYF
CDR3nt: TGCAGTGCTACAGGGGGAGGACAAGAGACCCAGTACTTC

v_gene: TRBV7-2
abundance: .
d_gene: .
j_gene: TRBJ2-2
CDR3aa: CASSWQGGELFF
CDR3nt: TGTGCCAGCAGCTGGCAGGGAGGGGAGCTGTTTTTT

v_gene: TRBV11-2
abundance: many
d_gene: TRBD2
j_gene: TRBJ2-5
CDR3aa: CASSGGGPSKTQYF
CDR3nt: TGTGCCAGCAGTGGGGGAGGGCCCTCAAAGACCCAGTACTTC

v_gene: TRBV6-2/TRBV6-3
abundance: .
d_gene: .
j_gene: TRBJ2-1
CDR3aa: CASSGDRIYNKQFF
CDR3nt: TGTGCCAGCTCGGGCGATCGAATTTACAATAAGCAGTTCTTC

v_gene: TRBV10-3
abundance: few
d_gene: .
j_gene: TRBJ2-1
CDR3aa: CAISDGPNNEQFF
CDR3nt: TGTGCCATCAGTGACGGGCCAAACAATGAGCAGTTCTTC

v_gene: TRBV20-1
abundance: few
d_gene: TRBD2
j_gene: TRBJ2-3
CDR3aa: CSASPSGTMDSTDTQYF
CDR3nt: TGCAGTGCTAGCCCTAGCGGGACGATGGATAGCACAGATACGCAGTATTTT